Below are 4 T cell receptor beta chains sequenced from a single sample in a study of OX40 agonist ivuxolimab in advanced cancers. Here immunoSEQ multiplex PCR was the method, and the copy in TCRdb shows in-frame clones only, minus some. The profile covers 60,000 to 70,000 clones, with around 83% appearing a single time and 0.4% to 0.45% taken by the ten largest. The sample here was CD4+ or CD8+ T cells sorted from blood, taken in a trial of the OX40 agonist ivuxolimab. These receptors were taken from an adult with an advanced solid tumor such as melanoma, head and neck, liver or kidney cancer.

This chain uses TRBV30 with TRBJ2-5; TRBD2 is a possible D gene (6 bases). This CDR3 contains 15 residues. Germline assignment: CDR1 GTSNPN and CDR2 SVGIG (reference sequence). V dropped 1 base and J dropped 2 bases, with 14 bases sitting between them. The CDR3 reads CAWSEGIADQETQYF. CDR3 bases: TGTGCCTGGAGTGAGGGAATAGCGGATCAAGAGACCCAGTACTTC.

The chain combines TRBV28 with TRBJ1-2, with 7 nucleotides matching TRBD1. The CDR3 length is 16 residues. Germline V gives CDR1 MDHEN, CDR2 SYDVKM. The J segment lost 0 bases and the V segment lost 5 bases, leaving 9 bases of the junction unmatched. CDR3 protein: CASSEVTGLANYGYTF. CDR3 sequence (DNA): TGTGCCAGCAGTGAGGTGACAGGGTTAGCTAACTATGGCTACACCTTC.

The chain links TRBV19 to TRBJ1-1; 11 bases match TRBD1. Trimming at V came to 4 bases and at J to 0 bases, leaving 7 bases not matched to a gene. This CDR3 spans 17 amino acids. Per the germline V gene, CDR1 is LNHDA and CDR2 is SQIVND (reference sequence). CDR3 coding DNA: TGTGCCAGTAGTAACAGGGACAGGGGGTTGGTGAACACTGAAGCTTTCTTT. Its protein product is CASSNRDRGLVNTEAFF.

The chain carries TRBV4-1 and TRBJ1-3; the D is unclear. Germline assignment: CDR1 MGHRA and CDR2 YSYEKL. The CDR3 is made up of 15 amino acids. Trimming left V 3 bases short and J 4 bases short, with 13 bases between. CDR3 nucleotide sequence: TGCGCCAGCAGCCACCAACTGGGGTTAGGAAACACCATATATTTT. Translated, it gives CASSHQLGLGNTIYF.